A selection of T cell receptor beta chains follows, all from one sample in a study of OX40 agonist ivuxolimab in advanced cancers. TCRdb keeps only in-frame clones here, not all; method: immunoSEQ multiplex PCR. The sample consists of roughly 75,000 clones, around 86% of them appearing once. The sample consisted of CD4+ or CD8+ T cells sorted from blood, taken in a trial of the OX40 agonist ivuxolimab. All receptors come from an adult with an advanced solid tumor such as melanoma, head and neck, liver or kidney cancer. CDR3s include the opening cysteine and the closing phenylalanine or tryptophan. A D gene is named only where the DNA matches it firmly. Clone size is not always given. Where it is, it says once, few, many or a class for expanded clones.

-	-	TRBV6-5	TRBJ1-6	TGTGCCAGCAATACAGGGAGCTCCTATAATTCACCCCTCCACTTT	CASNTGSSYNSPLHF
TRBD1	-	TRBV29-1	TRBJ1-3	TGCAGTGCCGACAGGGCGAATGGAAACACCATATATTTT	CSADRANGNTIYF
-	once	TRBV30	TRBJ2-1	TGTGCCTGGAGTGAGGGGGGCTACAATGAGCAGTTCTTC	CAWSEGGYNEQFF
-	few	TRBV5-1	TRBJ2-5	TGCGCCAGCAGCTTTGGCTGGGGTGGACTAAAAGAGACCCAGTACTTC	CASSFGWGGLKETQYF
-	-	TRBV5-6	TRBJ2-7	TGTGCCAGCAGCCTCTCCCGAAGGGGAGAGCAGTACTTC	CASSLSRRGEQYF
-	-	TRBV28	TRBJ1-2	TGTGCCAGCAGAACTGATAGTCGGCATGGCTACACCTTC	CASRTDSRHGYTF
TRBD1	-	TRBV7-9	TRBJ2-1	TGTGCCAGCATTTTCGGGCAGGGGGCTAATGAGCAGTTCTTC	CASIFGQGANEQFF
-	-	TRBV7-3	TRBJ2-3	TGTGCCAGCAGCACCTACTCCGGGACAAATCGGGATACGCAGTATTTT	CASSTYSGTNRDTQYF
-	-	TRBV15	TRBJ1-6	TGTGCCACCAGAGCGGGACACTCGAGGGGGACCCTCCACTTT	CATRAGHSRGTLHF
-	-	TRBV7-3	TRBJ1-1	TGTGCCAGCAGCTTAAAGGCAGGGACTGAAGCTTTCTTT	CASSLKAGTEAFF
TRBD2	few	TRBV5-1	TRBJ2-3	TGCGCCAGCAGTAGAGCTAGCGGGACGGGCGATACGCAGTATTTT	CASSRASGTGDTQYF
-	-	TRBV28	TRBJ1-1	TGTGCCAGCAGTTTCCAGGGGATCGGCACTGAAGCTTTCTTT	CASSFQGIGTEAFF
TRBD1	-	TRBV27	TRBJ2-6	TGTGCCAGCAGTTTAAAGGTTTGGGGGCAGGGGGCTCAGTACGTCCTGACTTTC	CASSLKVWGQGAQYVLTF
TRBD2	-	TRBV4-1	TRBJ2-5	TGCGCCAGCAGCTATTCCGGGACTAGCGGCCAAGAGACCCAGTACTTC	CASSYSGTSGQETQYF
-	-	TRBV11-3	TRBJ2-2	TGTGCCAGCAGCCCCACAATCACCGGGGAGCTGTTTTTT	CASSPTITGELFF
-	-	TRBV5-1	TRBJ2-3	TGCGCCAGCAGCTACTCGACAGATACGCAGTATTTT	CASSYSTDTQYF
-	-	TRBV28	TRBJ2-3	TGTGCCAGCAGTTTACCGCACACAGATACGCAGTATTTT	CASSLPHTDTQYF
-	-	TRBV5-1	TRBJ1-1	TGCGCCAGCAGCTCCGGACTTATCCAGGGGACCAACACTGAAGCTTTCTTT	CASSSGLIQGTNTEAFF
-	-	TRBV5-1	TRBJ1-3	TGCGCCAGCAGCTCCGGACCCGGGTGGTCTGGAAACACCATATATTTT	CASSSGPGWSGNTIYF
-	-	TRBV4-3	TRBJ2-3	TGCGCCAGCAGCCAACTAGGTGCAGGGTTTACAGATACGCAGTATTTT	CASSQLGAGFTDTQYF
-	-	TRBV28	TRBJ2-3	TGTGCCAGCAGTTTGCCCGGCACAGATACGCAGTATTTT	CASSLPGTDTQYF
TRBD2	-	TRBV10-1	TRBJ2-7	TGCGCCAGCAGCAAGACTAGCGGGAGCCCTTACGAGCAGTACTTC	CASSKTSGSPYEQYF
-	-	TRBV29-1	TRBJ1-5	TGCAGCGTTCTTATGGGGGGGGGCAATCAGCCCCAGCATTTT	CSVLMGGGNQPQHF
-	once	TRBV7-2	TRBJ2-5	TGTGCCAGCAGCTGGGACCGACTCCAGTACTTC	CASSWDRLQYF
TRBD1	-	TRBV7-6	TRBJ2-4	TGTGCCGTTGGGACAGGGGAAGGCATTCAGTACTTC	CAVGTGEGIQYF
TRBD2	-	TRBV29-1	TRBJ2-1	TGCAGCGTCCCACTAGCGGGACTCAATGAGCAGTTCTTC	CSVPLAGLNEQFF
TRBD1	-	TRBV7-8	TRBJ2-7	TGTGCCAGCAGCCCATCATTAACAGGGGCTCAGTACTTC	CASSPSLTGAQYF
TRBD1	-	TRBV18	TRBJ1-5	TGTGCCAGCTCACCAGCCACAGGGGCCGGTCAGCCCCAGCATTTT	CASSPATGAGQPQHF
-	-	TRBV5-5	TRBJ2-7	TGTGCCAGCAGCTTGTTGCTAGTCTCCTACGAGCAGTACTTC	CASSLLLVSYEQYF
TRBD1	-	TRBV29-1	TRBJ2-1	TGCAGGGGACAGGAGGGTAATGAGCAGTTCTTC	CRGQEGNEQFF